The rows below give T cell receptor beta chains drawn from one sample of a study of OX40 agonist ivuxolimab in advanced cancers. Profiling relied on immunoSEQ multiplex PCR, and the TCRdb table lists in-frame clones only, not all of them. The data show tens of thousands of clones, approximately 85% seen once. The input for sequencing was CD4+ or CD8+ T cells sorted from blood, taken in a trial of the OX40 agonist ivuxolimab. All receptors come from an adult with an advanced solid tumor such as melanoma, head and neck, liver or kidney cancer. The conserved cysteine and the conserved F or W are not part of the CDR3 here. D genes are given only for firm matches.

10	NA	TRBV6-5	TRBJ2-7	ASSFGYYEQY
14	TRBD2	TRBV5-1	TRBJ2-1	ASSLTSGSSYNEQF
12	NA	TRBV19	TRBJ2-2	ASSPGQNTGELF
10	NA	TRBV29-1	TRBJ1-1	SVDPLNTEAF
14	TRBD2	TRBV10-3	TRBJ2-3	AIRPGLAGGEDTQY
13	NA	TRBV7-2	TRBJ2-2	ASSLMGHFTGELF
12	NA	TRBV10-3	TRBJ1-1	AITEGRQNTEAF
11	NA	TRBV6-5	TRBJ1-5	ASSSQGSQPQH
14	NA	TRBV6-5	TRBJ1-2	ASSYIGASPNYGYT
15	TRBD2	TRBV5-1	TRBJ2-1	ASSFKRIAGGDNEQF
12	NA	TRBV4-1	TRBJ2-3	ASSQEVGIHTQY
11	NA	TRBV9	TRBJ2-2	ASSVVRDGELF
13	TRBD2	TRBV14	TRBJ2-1	ASSQVPSGADEQF
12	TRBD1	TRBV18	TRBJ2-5	ASSPGRQGETQY
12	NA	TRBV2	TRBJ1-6	ASRSTGNNSPLH
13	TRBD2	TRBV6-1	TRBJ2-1	ASSESLAAYNEQF